Sequencing of this T cell receptor beta chain was carried out in a study of OX40 agonist ivuxolimab in advanced cancers. Some clones are missing from TCRdb's copy, which holds only in-frame ones; the method was immunoSEQ multiplex PCR. Of more than 85,000 clones listed, under 95% were seen once; the top ten hold around 1.5%. The J segment lost 6 bases and the V segment lost 3 bases, leaving 14 bases of the junction unmatched. This CDR3 has 17 amino acids. The V gene's germline CDR1 is GTSNPN and CDR2 SVGIG (reference sequence). The receptor comes from an adult with an advanced solid tumor such as melanoma, head and neck, liver or kidney cancer. The chain combines TRBV30 with TRBJ2-2, with TRBD2 matching 9 bases. The specimen comprised CD4+ or CD8+ T cells sorted from blood, sampled in a trial of the OX40 agonist ivuxolimab. The DNA of the CDR3 is TGTGCCTGGAGGAGGGGTAGCGGGAGCTCGGTGGCCGGGGAGCTGTTTTTT. Amino acids: CAWRRGSGSSVAGELFF.